This T cell receptor (beta chain) appears in the sequencing data of a study of shared clonotypes between healthy human individuals. Points from the study as a whole: Compared with memory subsets, naive subsets generally had larger estimated richness. Lower generation probabilities were found for non-shared clonotypes than for those shared by all four donors. Several donors held about 5% of naive CD4 clonotypes in common.

Trimming shortened V by 4 bases and J by 0 bases, and 12 bases separated the two germline ends. The CDR3 covers 15 residues. Germline V gives CDR1 SQVTM, CDR2 ANQGSEA. To note about this clone: Its antigen is unknown.

The assay ran at deep level. Produced via immunoSEQ multiplex PCR; TCRdb's table is partial and in-frame only. The data contain 2 million to 2.5 million clones, 85% to 95% of them singletons. The rearrangement uses TRBV29-1 and TRBJ2-2; tentative D call: TRBD1 (5 bases). Sequencing input: naive CD4+ T cells sorted from blood. Regarding subset: CD45RA+ positively selected. The receptor's source is a man in his late teens or twenties in good health. The CDR3 nucleotides read TGCAGCGTTGTAAGGGGCTCCCCGAACACCGGGGAGCTGTTTTTT. Residues: CSVVRGSPNTGELFF.